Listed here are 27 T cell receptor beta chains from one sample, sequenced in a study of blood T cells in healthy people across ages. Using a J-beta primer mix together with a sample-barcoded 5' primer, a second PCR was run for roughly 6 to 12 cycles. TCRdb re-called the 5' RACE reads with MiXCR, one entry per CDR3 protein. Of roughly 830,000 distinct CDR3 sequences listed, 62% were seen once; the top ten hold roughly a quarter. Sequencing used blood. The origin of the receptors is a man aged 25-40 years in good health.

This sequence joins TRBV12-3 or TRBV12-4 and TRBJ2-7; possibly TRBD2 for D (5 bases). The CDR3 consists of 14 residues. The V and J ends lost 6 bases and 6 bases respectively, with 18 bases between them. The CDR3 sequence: CASSQDGPAGEQYF. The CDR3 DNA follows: TGTGCCAGCAGCCAAGACGGACCCGCGGGCGAGCAGTACTTC.

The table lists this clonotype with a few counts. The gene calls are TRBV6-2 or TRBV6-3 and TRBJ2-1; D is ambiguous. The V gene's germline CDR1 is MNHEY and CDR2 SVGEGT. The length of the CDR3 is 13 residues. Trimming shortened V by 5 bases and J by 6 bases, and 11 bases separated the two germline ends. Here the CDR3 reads CASSPPGGNEQFF. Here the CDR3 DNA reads TGTGCCAGCAGTCCCCCCGGTGGCAATGAGCAGTTCTTC.

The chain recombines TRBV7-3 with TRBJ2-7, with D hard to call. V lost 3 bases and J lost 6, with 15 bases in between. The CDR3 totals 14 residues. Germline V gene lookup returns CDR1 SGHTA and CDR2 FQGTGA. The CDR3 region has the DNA TGTGCCAGCAGCTTTCCAGGTACCGGGCGCGAGCAGTACTTC. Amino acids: CASSFPGTGREQYF.

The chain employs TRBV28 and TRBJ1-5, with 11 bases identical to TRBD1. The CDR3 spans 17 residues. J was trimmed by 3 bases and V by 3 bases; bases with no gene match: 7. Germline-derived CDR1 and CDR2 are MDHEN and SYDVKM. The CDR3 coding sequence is TGTGCCAGCAGTTTCCCCGGACAGGGGGCTTTCAATCAGCCCCAGCATTTT. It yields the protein CASSFPGQGAFNQPQHF.

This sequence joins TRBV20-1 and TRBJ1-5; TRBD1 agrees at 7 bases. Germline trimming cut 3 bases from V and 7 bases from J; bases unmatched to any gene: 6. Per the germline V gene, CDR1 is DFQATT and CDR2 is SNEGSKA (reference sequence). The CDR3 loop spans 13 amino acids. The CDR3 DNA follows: TGCAGTGCTAGGGAGGGACAGCGGCAGCCCCAGCATTTT. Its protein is CSAREGQRQPQHF.

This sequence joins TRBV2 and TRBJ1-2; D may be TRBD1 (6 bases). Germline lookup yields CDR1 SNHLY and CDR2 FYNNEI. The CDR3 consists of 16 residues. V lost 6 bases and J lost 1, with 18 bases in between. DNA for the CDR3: TGTGCCAGCAGGCAGGGGTTCGTTGGTGTTAACTATGGCTACACCTTC. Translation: CASRQGFVGVNYGYTF. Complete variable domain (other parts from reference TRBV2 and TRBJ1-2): EPEVTQTPSHQVTQMGQEVILRCVPISNHLYFYWYRQILGQKVEFLVSFYNNEISEKSEIFDDQFSVERPDGSNFTLKIRSTKLEDSAMYFCASRQGFVGVNYGYTFGSGTRLTVV.

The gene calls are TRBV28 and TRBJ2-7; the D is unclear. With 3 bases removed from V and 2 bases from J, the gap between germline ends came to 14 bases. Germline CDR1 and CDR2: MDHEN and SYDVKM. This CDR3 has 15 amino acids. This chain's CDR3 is CASSFHRDFTYEQYF. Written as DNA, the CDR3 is TGTGCCAGCAGTTTCCACAGAGATTTCACCTACGAGCAGTACTTC.

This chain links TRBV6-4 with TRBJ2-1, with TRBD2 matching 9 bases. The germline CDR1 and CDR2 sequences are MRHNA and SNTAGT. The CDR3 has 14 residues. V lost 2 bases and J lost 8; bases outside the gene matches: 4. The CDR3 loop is CASSDGSGGDEQFF. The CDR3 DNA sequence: TGTGCCAGCAGTGACGGTAGCGGGGGAGATGAGCAGTTCTTC.

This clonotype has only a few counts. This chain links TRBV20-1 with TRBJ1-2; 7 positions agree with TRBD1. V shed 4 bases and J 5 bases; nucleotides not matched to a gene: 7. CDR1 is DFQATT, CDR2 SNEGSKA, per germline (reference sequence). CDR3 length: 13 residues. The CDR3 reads CSATTGARYGYTF. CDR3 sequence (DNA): TGCAGTGCTACCACAGGGGCCCGTTATGGCTACACCTTC.

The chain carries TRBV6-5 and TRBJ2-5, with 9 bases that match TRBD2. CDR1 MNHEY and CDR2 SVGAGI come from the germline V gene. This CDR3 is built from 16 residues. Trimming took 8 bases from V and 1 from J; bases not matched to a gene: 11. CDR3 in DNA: TGTGCCAGCTCGTTTGCGGGGGGGCTTCTCCAAGAGACCCAGTACTTC. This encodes CASSFAGGLLQETQYF.

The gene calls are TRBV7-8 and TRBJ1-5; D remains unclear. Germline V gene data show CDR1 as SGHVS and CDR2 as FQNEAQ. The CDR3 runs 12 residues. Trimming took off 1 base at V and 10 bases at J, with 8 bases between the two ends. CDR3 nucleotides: TGTGCCAGCAGCTTAGGTCAACGACCCCAGCATTTT. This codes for CASSLGQRPQHF.

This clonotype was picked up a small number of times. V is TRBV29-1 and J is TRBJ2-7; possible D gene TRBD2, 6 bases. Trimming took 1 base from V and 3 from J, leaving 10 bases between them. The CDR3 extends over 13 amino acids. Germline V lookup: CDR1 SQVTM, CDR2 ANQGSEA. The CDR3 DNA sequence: TGCAGCGTTGAAGCAGGCGGGGACTACGAGCAGTACTTC. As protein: CSVEAGGDYEQYF.

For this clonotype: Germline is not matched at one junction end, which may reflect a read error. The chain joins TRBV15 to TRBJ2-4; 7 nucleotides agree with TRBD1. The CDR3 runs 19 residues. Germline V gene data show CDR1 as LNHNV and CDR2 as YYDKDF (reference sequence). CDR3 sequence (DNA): TGTGCCGCCAGCAGACCTTCCGTGGGGACAGACATGATCAAAAACATTCAGTACTTC. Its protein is CAASRPSVGTDMIKNIQYF.

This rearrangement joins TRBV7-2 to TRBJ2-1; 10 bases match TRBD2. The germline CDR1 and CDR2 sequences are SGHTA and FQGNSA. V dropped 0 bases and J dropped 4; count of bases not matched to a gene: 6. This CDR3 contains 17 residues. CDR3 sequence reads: CASSLAGPSGGYNEQFF. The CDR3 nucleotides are TGTGCCAGCAGCTTAGCAGGGCCTAGCGGGGGATACAATGAGCAGTTCTTC.

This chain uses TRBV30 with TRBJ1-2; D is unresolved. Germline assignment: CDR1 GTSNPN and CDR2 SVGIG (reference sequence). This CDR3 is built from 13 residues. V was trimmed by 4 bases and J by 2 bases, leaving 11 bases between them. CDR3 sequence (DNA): TGTGCCTGGACCTCAGGACTCAACTATGGCTACACCTTC. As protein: CAWTSGLNYGYTF. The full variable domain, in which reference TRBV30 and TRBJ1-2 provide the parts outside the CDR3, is SQTIHQWPATLVQPVGSPLSLECTVEGTSNPNLYWYRQAAGRGLQLLFYSVGIGQISSEVPQNLSASRPQDRQFILSSKKLLLSDSGFYLCAWTSGLNYGYTFGSGTRLTVV.

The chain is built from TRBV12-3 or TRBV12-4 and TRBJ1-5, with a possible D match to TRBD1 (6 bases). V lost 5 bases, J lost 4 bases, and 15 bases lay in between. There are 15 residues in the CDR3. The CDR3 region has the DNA TGTGCCAGCAGTCCATGGGACATGGAAAATCAGCCCCAGCATTTT. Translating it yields CASSPWDMENQPQHF.

CDR3 sequence reads: CASSYHTTNEKLFF. CDR3 sequence (DNA): TGTGCCAGCAGTTATCACACAACTAATGAAAAACTGTTTTTT. The chain has TRBV6-6 and TRBJ1-4; unclear D gene. V lost 3 bases to trimming and J lost 0 bases, with 5 bases between them. This CDR3 is built from 14 residues. CDR1 MNHNY and CDR2 SVGAGI come from the germline V gene (reference sequence).

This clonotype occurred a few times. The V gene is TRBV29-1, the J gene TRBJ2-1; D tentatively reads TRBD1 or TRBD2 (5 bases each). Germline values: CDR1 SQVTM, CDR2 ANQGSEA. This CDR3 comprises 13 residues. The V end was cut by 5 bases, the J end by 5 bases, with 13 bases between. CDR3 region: CSVPGTTDNEQFF. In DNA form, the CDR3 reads TGCAGCGTTCCCGGGACGACCGACAATGAGCAGTTCTTC.

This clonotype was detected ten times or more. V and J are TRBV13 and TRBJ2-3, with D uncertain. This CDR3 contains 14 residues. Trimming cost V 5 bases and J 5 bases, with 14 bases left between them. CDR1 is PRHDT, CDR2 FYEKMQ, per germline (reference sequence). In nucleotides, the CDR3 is TGTGCCAGCAGCCTCGGACCCCGGAGAGATACGCAGTATTTT. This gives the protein CASSLGPRRDTQYF.

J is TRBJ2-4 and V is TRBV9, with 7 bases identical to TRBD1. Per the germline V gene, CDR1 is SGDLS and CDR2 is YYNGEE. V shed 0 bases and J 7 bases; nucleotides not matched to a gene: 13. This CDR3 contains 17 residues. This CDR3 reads CASSVGPGQGVGNIQYF. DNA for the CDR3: TGTGCCAGCAGCGTAGGCCCAGGGCAGGGGGTGGGGAACATTCAGTACTTC.

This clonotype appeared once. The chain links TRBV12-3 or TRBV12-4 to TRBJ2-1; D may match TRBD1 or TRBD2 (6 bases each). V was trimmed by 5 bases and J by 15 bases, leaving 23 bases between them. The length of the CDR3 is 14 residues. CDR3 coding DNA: TGTGCCAGCAGTGTAGGGGGGCAGGAGATAATACGGTTCTTC. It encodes CASSVGGQEIIRFF.

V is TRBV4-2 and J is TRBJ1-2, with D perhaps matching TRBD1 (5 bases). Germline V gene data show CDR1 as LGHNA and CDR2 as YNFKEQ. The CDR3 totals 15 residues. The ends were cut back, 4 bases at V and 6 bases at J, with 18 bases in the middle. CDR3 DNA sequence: TGTGCCAGCAGCCTAAGGGGAGGCAGCGGCGATGGCTACACCTTC. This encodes CASSLRGGSGDGYTF.

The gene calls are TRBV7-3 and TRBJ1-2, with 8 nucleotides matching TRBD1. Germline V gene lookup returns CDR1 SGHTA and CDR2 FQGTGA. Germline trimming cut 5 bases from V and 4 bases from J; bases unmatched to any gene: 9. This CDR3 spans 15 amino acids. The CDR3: CASSARGQDPYGYTF. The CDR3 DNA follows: TGTGCCAGCAGCGCGCGGGGACAGGACCCCTATGGCTACACCTTC.

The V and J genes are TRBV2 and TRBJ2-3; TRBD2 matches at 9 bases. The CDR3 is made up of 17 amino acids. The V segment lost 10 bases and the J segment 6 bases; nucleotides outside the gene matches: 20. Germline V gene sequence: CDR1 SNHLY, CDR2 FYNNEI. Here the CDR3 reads CATPKGQQRGAGDTQYF. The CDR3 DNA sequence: TGTGCCACCCCGAAGGGCCAACAGCGGGGGGCGGGGGATACGCAGTATTTT.

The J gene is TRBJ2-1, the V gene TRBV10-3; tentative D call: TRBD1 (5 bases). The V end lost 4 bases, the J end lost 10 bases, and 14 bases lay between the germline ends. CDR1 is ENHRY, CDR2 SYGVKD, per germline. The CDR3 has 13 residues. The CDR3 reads CAISVVWKGEQFF. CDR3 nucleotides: TGTGCCATCAGTGTGGTGTGGAAGGGGGAGCAGTTCTTC.

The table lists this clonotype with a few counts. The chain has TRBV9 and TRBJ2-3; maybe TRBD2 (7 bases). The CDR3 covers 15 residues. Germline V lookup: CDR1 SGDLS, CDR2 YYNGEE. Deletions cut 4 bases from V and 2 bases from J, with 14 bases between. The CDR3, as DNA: TGTGCCAGCAGCACTGGGGGGGCCGTCACAGATACGCAGTATTTT. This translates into CASSTGGAVTDTQYF.

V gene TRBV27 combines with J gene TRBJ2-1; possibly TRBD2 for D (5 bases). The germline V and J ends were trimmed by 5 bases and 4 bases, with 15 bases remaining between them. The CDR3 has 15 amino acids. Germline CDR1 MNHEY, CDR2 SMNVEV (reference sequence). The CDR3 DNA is TGTGCCAGCAGTCCTGGGGTAACTAGGTACAATGAGCAGTTCTTC. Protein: CASSPGVTRYNEQFF.